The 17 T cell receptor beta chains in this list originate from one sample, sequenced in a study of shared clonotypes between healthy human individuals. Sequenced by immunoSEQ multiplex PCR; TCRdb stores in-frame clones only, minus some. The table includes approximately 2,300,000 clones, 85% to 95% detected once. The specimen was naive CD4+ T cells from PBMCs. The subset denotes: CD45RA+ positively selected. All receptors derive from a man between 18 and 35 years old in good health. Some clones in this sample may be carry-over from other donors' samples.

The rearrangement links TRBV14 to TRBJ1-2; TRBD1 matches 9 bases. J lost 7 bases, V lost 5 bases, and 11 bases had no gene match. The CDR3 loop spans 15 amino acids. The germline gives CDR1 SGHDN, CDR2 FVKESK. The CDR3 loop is CASSARDRGNTGYTF. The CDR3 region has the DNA TGTGCCAGCAGCGCGCGAGACAGGGGGAATACTGGCTACACCTTC.

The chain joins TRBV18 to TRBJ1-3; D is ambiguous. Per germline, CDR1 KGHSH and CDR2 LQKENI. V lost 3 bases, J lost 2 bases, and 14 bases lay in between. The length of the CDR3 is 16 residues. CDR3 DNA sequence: TGTGCCAGCTCACCCTACCCAATAGGTACTGGAAACACCATATATTTT. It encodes CASSPYPIGTGNTIYF.

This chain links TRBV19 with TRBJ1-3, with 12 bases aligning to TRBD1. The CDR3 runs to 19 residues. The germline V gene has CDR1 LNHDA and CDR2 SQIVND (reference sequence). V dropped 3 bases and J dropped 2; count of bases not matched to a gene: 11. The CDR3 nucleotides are TGTGCCAGTAGTATCCGGGACAGGGGGCGGTCATCTGCTGGAAACACCATATATTTT. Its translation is CASSIRDRGRSSAGNTIYF.

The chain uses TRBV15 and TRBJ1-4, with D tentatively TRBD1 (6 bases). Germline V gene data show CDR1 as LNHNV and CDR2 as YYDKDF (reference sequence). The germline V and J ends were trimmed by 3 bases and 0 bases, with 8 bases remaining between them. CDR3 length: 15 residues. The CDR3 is CATSRGTPTNEKLFF. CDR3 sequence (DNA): TGTGCCACCAGCAGGGGGACACCAACTAATGAAAAACTGTTTTTT.

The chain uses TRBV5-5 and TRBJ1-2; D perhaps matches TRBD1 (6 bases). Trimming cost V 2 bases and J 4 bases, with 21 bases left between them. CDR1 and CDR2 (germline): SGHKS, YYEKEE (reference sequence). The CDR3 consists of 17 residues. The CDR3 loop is CASSLTAGWGLGYGYTF. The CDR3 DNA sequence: TGTGCCAGCAGCTTAACGGCCGGTTGGGGGCTTGGCTATGGCTACACCTTC.

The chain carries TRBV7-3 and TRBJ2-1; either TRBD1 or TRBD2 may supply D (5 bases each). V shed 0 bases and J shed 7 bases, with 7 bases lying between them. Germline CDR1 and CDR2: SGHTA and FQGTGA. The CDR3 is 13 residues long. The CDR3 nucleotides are TGTGCCAGCAGCTTAACATGGGGGAATGAGCAGTTCTTC. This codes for CASSLTWGNEQFF.

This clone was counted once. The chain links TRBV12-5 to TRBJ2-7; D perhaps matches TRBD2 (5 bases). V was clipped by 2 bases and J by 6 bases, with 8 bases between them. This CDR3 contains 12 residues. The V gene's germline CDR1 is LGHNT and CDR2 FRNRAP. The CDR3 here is CASGLTRGEQYF. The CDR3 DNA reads TGTGCTAGTGGTTTGACCCGGGGCGAGCAGTACTTC. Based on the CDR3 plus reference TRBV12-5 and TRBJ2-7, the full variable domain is DARVTQTPRHKVTEMGQEVTMRCQPILGHNTVFWYRQTMMQGLELLAYFRNRAPLDDSGMPKDRFSAEMPDATLATLKIQPSEPRDSAVYFCASGLTRGEQYFGPGTRLTVT.

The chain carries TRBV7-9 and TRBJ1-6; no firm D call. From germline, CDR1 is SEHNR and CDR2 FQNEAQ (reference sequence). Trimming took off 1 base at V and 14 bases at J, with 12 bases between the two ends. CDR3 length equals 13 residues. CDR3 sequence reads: CASSLVWEGALHF. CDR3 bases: TGTGCCAGCAGCTTAGTCTGGGAGGGAGCCCTCCACTTT.

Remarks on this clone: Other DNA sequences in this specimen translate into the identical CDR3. The CDR3 sequence is CASSLWTSGSSDTQYF. CDR3 DNA sequence: TGTGCCAGCAGCTTGTGGACTAGCGGGAGTTCAGATACGCAGTATTTT. The V and J genes are TRBV5-4 and TRBJ2-3; 13 bases are a match to TRBD2. V was clipped by 1 base and J by 4 bases; unmatched bases: 3. The germline V gene encodes CDR1 SGHNT and CDR2 YYREEE (reference sequence). This CDR3 comprises 16 residues.

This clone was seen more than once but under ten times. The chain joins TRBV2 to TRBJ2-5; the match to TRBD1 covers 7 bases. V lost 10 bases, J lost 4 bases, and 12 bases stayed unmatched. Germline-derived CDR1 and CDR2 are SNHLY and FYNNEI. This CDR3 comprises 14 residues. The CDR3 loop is CATRQGLSVETQYF. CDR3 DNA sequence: TGTGCCACCAGACAGGGTTTGTCGGTAGAGACCCAGTACTTC.

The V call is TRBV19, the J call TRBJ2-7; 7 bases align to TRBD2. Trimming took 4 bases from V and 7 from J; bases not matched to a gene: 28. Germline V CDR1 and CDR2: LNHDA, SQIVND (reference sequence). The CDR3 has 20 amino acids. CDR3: CASSKTMGGVAGGHLGEQYF. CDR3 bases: TGTGCCAGTAGTAAAACGATGGGCGGAGTAGCGGGTGGACACCTGGGGGAGCAGTACTTC.

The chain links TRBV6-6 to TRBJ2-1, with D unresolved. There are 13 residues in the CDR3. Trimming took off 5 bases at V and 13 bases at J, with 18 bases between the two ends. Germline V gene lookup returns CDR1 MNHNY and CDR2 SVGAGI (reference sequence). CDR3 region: CASSIPKPSAQFF. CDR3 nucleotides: TGTGCCAGCAGTATCCCAAAGCCGTCTGCTCAGTTCTTC.

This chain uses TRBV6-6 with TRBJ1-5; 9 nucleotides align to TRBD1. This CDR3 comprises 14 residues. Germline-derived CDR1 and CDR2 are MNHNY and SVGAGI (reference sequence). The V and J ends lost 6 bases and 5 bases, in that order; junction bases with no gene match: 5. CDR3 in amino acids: CASSQGQGHQPQHF. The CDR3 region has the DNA TGTGCCAGCAGCCAGGGACAGGGCCATCAGCCCCAGCATTTT.

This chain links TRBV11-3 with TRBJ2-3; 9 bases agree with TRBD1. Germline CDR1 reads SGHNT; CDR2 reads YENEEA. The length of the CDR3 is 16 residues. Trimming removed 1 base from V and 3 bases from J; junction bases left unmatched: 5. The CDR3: CASSLGQGGSTDTQYF. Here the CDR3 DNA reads TGTGCCAGCAGCTTAGGACAGGGGGGTTCGACAGATACGCAGTATTTT. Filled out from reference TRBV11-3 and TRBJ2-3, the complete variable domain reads EAGVVQSPRYKIIEKKQPVAFWCNPISGHNTLYWYLQNLGQGPELLIRYENEEAVDDSQLPKDRFSAERLKGVDSTLKIQPAELGDSAVYLCASSLGQGGSTDTQYFGPGTRLTVL.

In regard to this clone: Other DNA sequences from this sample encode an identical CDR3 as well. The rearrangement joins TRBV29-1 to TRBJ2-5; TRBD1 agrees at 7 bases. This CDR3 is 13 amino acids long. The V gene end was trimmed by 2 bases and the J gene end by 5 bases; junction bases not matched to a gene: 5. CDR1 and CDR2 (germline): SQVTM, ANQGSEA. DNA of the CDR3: TGCAGCGTTGAAAGACAGGGAAGGGAGACCCAGTACTTC. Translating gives CSVERQGRETQYF.

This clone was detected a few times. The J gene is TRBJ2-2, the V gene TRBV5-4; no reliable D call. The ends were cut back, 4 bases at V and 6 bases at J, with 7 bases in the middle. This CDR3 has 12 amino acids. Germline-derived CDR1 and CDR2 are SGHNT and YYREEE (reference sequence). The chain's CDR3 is CASSGAPGELFF. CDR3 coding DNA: TGTGCCAGCAGCGGAGCACCCGGGGAGCTGTTTTTT.

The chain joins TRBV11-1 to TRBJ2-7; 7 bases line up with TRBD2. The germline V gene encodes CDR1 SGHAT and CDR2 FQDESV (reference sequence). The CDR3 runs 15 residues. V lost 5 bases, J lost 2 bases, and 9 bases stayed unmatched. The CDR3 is CASSPGAGVTYEQYF. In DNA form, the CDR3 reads TGTGCCAGCAGCCCCGGGGCGGGAGTTACCTACGAGCAGTACTTC.